This TCR beta chain originates from a study of long-term antiretroviral therapy in people with HIV. Held in samples before DNA extraction were roughly 0.9-11 million cryopreserved PBMC. The assay used was immunoSEQ (version v3.0), run at survey level. The method was immunoSEQ multiplex PCR; TCRdb's version includes in-frame clones alone and lacks a portion of them. Of about 25,000 clones in the sample, 70% to 90% were seen once. Study-wide findings and caveats: Clones that had undergone expansion before ART prevailed in the repertoire throughout all time points. HIV repertoires had narrower CDR3 length ranges than controls. After ART, diversity increased yet remained lower than transplant donor controls.

Germline V gene sequence: CDR1 GTSNPN, CDR2 SVGIG (reference sequence). V lost 0 bases and J lost 10, with 10 bases in between. This CDR3 is 12 amino acids long. As for this clone: Its antigen is not identified.

Sequenced material: unsorted PBMCs, taken 1.2 years after starting antiretroviral therapy. The chain employs TRBV30 and TRBJ2-1; unclear D gene. The clonotype originates from a man in his forties or fifties with HIV. The CDR3 here is CAWSVQTWEQFF. The CDR3 nucleotides read TGTGCCTGGAGTGTCCAGACCTGGGAGCAGTTCTTC. Based on the CDR3 plus reference TRBV30 and TRBJ2-1, the full variable domain is SQTIHQWPATLVQPVGSPLSLECTVEGTSNPNLYWYRQAAGRGLQLLFYSVGIGQISSEVPQNLSASRPQDRQFILSSKKLLLSDSGFYLCAWSVQTWEQFFGPGTRLTVL.